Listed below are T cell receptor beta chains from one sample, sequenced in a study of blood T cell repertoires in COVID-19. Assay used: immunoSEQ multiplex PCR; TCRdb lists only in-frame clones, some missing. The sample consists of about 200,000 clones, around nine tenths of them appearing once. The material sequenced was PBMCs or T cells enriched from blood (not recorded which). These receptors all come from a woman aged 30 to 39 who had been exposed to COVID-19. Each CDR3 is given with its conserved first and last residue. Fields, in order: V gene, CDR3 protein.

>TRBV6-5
CASSPGTGSWYGYTF
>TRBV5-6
CASSFYARGQGIDTQYF
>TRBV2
CASSDTRAEAFF
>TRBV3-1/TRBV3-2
CASSPWDRDNYGYTF
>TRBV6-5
CASSYRQGSAAEAFF
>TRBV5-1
CASSSGRAGGVSNEKLFF
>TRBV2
CASKQGAATEAFF
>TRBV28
CASSLDTLNTGELFF
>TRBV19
CASSSRAKPHQPQHF
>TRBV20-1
CSASHRNNEQFF
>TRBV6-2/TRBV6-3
CASSSSSYEQYF
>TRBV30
CAWGQGNQPQHF
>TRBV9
CASSPYRGLGELFF
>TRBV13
CASSFSGGADETQYF
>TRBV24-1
CATSLAGFLDTQYF
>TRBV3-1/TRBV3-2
CASRGLASPGELFF
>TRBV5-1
CASRTGDNSGNTIYF
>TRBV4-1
CASSLNRDRGPGSYNSPLHF
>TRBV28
CASKRSGVQPQHF
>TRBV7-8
CASSLEWGAGNTIYF
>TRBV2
CASSGQPGYGYTF
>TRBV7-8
CASSQNPRWNTEAFF
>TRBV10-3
CAISETGQRSYYEQYF
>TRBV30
CAWTGGAADTQYF
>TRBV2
CASRKESNQPQHF
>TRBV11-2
CASSKGQALIGGYTF
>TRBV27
CASSSSGVRSGNTIYF
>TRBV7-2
CASSLTQGSGQPQHF
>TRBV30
CAGASSSYEQYF
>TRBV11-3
CASSKGQGAPDTQYF
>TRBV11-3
CASRAGEVTDTQYF
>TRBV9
CASSVGAEQETQYF
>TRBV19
CASSTVPTGSLGYTF
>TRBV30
CAWAIDGTPYNEQFF
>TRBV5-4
CASSLVGGSGNTIYF
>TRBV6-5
CASRDLTGNKNIQYF
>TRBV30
CAWLREDNEQFF
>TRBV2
CASRFAADTEAFF
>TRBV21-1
CASSKGDRIPYNEQFF
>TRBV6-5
CASSSGQFSGNTIYF
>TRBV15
CATSSLQGGETQYF
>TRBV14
CASSHQQGSNYGYTF